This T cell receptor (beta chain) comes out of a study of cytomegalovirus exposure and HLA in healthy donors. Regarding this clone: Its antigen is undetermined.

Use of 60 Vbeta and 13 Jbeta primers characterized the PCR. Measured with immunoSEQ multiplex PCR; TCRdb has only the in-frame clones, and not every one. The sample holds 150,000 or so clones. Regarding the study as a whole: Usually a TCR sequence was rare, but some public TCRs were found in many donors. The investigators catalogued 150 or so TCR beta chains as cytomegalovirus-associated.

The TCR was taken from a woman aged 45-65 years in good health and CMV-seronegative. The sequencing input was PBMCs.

CDR3 sequence: CASSVWGADTQYF. The CDR3 coding sequence is TGTGCCAGCAGCGTATGGGGGGCAGATACGCAGTATTTT. V gene TRBV9 combines with J gene TRBJ2-3; tentatively, D is TRBD2 (6 bases). Germline V gene lookup returns CDR1 SGDLS and CDR2 YYNGEE. The CDR3 runs to 13 residues. V was trimmed by 1 base and J by 4 bases, leaving 7 bases between them.